Sequencing of this T cell receptor beta chain was carried out in a study of blood T cell repertoires in COVID-19. Per the original methods: Nucleated cell counts were estimated from reference gene primer amplification. Sequencing was performed with immunoSEQ multiplex PCR; in TCRdb, only in-frame clones are kept and a portion is missing. V, J and clone size are those of that table, while D and trimming were read from the DNA. The sample includes 250,000 or so clones, about 90% of them seen just once. The TCR originated in a woman aged 25 to 39 who had been exposed to COVID-19. Sequencing was carried out using PBMCs or T cells enriched from blood (not recorded which).

CDR3 loop: CAWSVTELAAYNEQFF. CDR3 DNA sequence: TGTGCCTGGAGCGTAACGGAGCTAGCGGCCTACAATGAGCAGTTCTTC. The rearrangement joins TRBV30 to TRBJ2-1; 7 nucleotides line up with TRBD2. The CDR3 loop spans 16 amino acids. Per germline, CDR1 GTSNPN and CDR2 SVGIG (reference sequence). Unmatched junction bases numbered 10, after V lost 3 bases and J lost 2 bases.